Listed below are T cell receptor beta chains from one sample, sequenced in a study of OX40 agonist ivuxolimab in advanced cancers. Measured with immunoSEQ multiplex PCR; TCRdb has only the in-frame clones, and not every one. Of about 22,000 clones in the sample, more than 70% are singletons; the top ten hold 34%. The source material was CD4+ or CD8+ T cells sorted from blood, sampled in a trial of the OX40 agonist ivuxolimab. Every receptor here comes from an adult with an advanced solid tumor such as melanoma, head and neck, liver or kidney cancer. Each CDR3 is given without its conserved first and last residue.

V	J	CDR3
TRBV11-2	TRBJ2-1	ASSFGLAEQF
TRBV29-1	TRBJ1-1	SVAGTGLMNTEAF
TRBV19	TRBJ2-7	ASSGMDRWEQY
TRBV13	TRBJ1-2	ASSPGQDFGRT
TRBV7-9	TRBJ2-1	ASSPTGTGIYNEQF
TRBV7-2	TRBJ2-3	ASSPWGQVTDTQY
TRBV9	TRBJ2-2	ASSVDLGTGELF
TRBV19	TRBJ1-5	ASTGTAGNSNQPQH
TRBV5-8	TRBJ1-1	ASSLVVGNTEAF
TRBV9	TRBJ2-7	ASSVEASHRTDEQY
TRBV6-6	TRBJ2-7	ASSYSGLASEQY
TRBV9	TRBJ2-7	ASSFGGAGGRYEQY
TRBV10-3	TRBJ2-7	AISESLSTDSYEQY
TRBV30	TRBJ2-7	AWARDRGRNEQY
TRBV4-2	TRBJ2-7	ASSQDFGTGHTYEQY
TRBV6-1	TRBJ2-5	ASNWLTLRDQY
TRBV6-1	TRBJ2-7	ASSEVAGGPFEQY
TRBV6-1	TRBJ2-7	ASSAMKWGNYEQY
TRBV9	TRBJ2-3	ASSVEPPRGSTDTQY
TRBV5-5	TRBJ1-1	ASSTDTYTEAF
TRBV6-5	TRBJ1-1	ASSHPAGAEAF
TRBV9	TRBJ2-7	ASSPSGSGAYEQY
TRBV7-2	TRBJ1-5	ASSSDSNQPQH
TRBV7-8	TRBJ2-1	ASSFGTSGSWDEQF
TRBV5-6	TRBJ2-7	ASSLTSSYEQY
TRBV14	TRBJ1-1	ASSPYRYTEAF
TRBV18	TRBJ2-1	ASSPPLAGVYNEQF
TRBV14	TRBJ2-2	ASSQDRGVTGELF
TRBV2	TRBJ1-1	ASEGRAFTEAF
TRBV5-1	TRBJ2-1	ASSLEVGLDEQF
TRBV29-1	TRBJ2-2	SVDGGSGTGELF
TRBV11-3	TRBJ2-3	ASSSLVGGRDTQY
TRBV2	TRBJ2-7	ASSYSEWTDSYEQY
TRBV7-2	TRBJ2-7	ASSRGLAGAYEQY
TRBV7-8	TRBJ1-4	ASSPGTAEREKLF
TRBV12-5	TRBJ2-5	ASGLVDLGPGRSFGETQY
TRBV6-6	TRBJ2-1	ASREGNEQF
TRBV4-1	TRBJ2-2	ASSQELPGLAAAELF
TRBV5-4	TRBJ1-1	ASNKMDRVNTEAF